These 8 T cell receptor beta chains were all obtained from the same sample, sequenced in a study of cytomegalovirus exposure and HLA in healthy donors. Data came from immunoSEQ multiplex PCR; TCRdb stores just in-frame clones and leaves some out. The data show some 150,000 clones, more than 80% seen once. Material: PBMCs. The source is a woman between 25 and 40 years old in good health and CMV-seropositive.

The chain combines TRBV7-9 with TRBJ2-6, with D perhaps matching TRBD1 (5 bases). The CDR3 has 19 amino acids. V shed 3 bases and J shed 4 bases, with 22 bases lying between them. The germline gives CDR1 SEHNR, CDR2 FQNEAQ (reference sequence). The CDR3 coding sequence is TGTGCCAGCAGCTTCTGGGGCAGGGTGGGGCCCGGAGGGGCCAACGTCCTGACTTTC. Encoded protein: CASSFWGRVGPGGANVLTF. Full variable domain (outside the CDR3, taken from reference TRBV7-9 and TRBJ2-6): DTGVSQNPRHKITKRGQNVTFRCDPISEHNRLYWYRQTLGQGPEFLTYFQNEAQLEKSRLLSDRFSAERPKGSFSTLEIQRTEQGDSAMYLCASSFWGRVGPGGANVLTFGAGSRLTVL.

The rearrangement links TRBV7-8 to TRBJ1-5, with 7 nucleotides matching TRBD1. The CDR3 length is 18 residues. CDR1 and CDR2 from the germline V gene are SGHVS and FQNEAQ. The V gene end was trimmed by 6 bases and the J gene end by 0 bases; junction bases not matched to a gene: 14. CDR3 loop: CASSSSTGQSYSNQPQHF. CDR3 coding DNA: TGTGCCAGCAGTAGCAGTACGGGACAGTCCTATAGCAATCAGCCCCAGCATTTT.

The J gene is TRBJ2-1, the V gene TRBV7-2, with D possibly matching TRBD2 (6 bases). CDR1 and CDR2 from the germline V gene are SGHTA and FQGNSA. The CDR3 runs 16 residues. V gave up 3 bases and J gave up 1 base, with 13 bases separating them. The CDR3 nucleotides are TGTGCCAGCAGCTTTGGGAGACTAGGGTCCTACAATGAGCAGTTCTTC. Protein: CASSFGRLGSYNEQFF.

The CDR3 DNA reads as TGCAGCGTTGAGTCCCGGACAGGGGGCCCCGGGGAGCTGTTTTTT. Its protein product is CSVESRTGGPGELFF. This rearrangement joins TRBV29-1 to TRBJ2-2, with 11 bases fitting TRBD1. The junction had 6 bases not matched to a gene; V was cut back by 3 bases and J by 6 bases. CDR3 length: 15 residues. The germline CDR1 and CDR2 sequences are SQVTM and ANQGSEA.

The chain is built from TRBV15 and TRBJ2-1; 10 nucleotides align to TRBD1. Germline V CDR1 and CDR2: LNHNV, YYDKDF (reference sequence). J gave up 2 bases and V 3 bases, and 1 base lay outside the gene matches. The CDR3 loop spans 15 amino acids. The CDR3 DNA is TGTGCCACCAGCAGCGGGACAGGGGCCTACAATGAGCAGTTCTTC. It encodes CATSSGTGAYNEQFF.

This chain connects TRBV27 to TRBJ2-1; D perhaps matches TRBD2 (6 bases). This CDR3 contains 11 residues. V dropped 6 bases and J dropped 12 bases, with 12 bases sitting between them. Germline V lookup: CDR1 MNHEY, CDR2 SMNVEV (reference sequence). DNA for the CDR3: TGTGCCAGCAGAAGACTAGAGATGCAGTTCTTC. This translates into CASRRLEMQFF.

J is TRBJ2-5 and V is TRBV6-6, with D possibly TRBD1 on 5 matching bases. Per germline, CDR1 MNHNY and CDR2 SVGAGI (reference sequence). V shed 5 bases and J shed 2 bases, with 15 bases lying between them. This CDR3 has 15 residues. The DNA of the CDR3 is TGTGCCAGCAGTCGCTGGGGCCGAACTCAAGAGACCCAGTACTTC. It yields the protein CASSRWGRTQETQYF.

The chain recombines TRBV7-9 with TRBJ2-1, with D uncertain. Looked up from germline, CDR1 is SEHNR and CDR2 is FQNEAQ (reference sequence). The CDR3 length is 19 residues. Trimming took 1 base from V and 0 from J, leaving 19 bases between them. This CDR3 is CASSLGRGLGFRSYNEQFF. CDR3 bases: TGTGCCAGCAGCTTAGGTCGTGGTCTAGGCTTTCGCTCCTACAATGAGCAGTTCTTC.